One sample yielded the 11 T cell receptor beta chains listed below, sequenced in a study of blood T cell repertoires in COVID-19. Repertoires were generated with immunoSEQ multiplex PCR, while TCRdb's copy carries only in-frame clones and drops some. The sample shows under 80,000 clones, roughly 80% of them seen only once. The sequenced sample was peripheral blood. These receptors originate from an older woman with acute or convalescent COVID-19.

V and J are TRBV6-5 and TRBJ1-2; TRBD1 agrees at 10 bases. After removal of 3 bases from V and 5 bases from J, the junction contained 9 bases not matched to a gene. CDR3 length: 16 amino acids. Germline CDR1 is MNHEY and CDR2 is SVGAGI. CDR3 residues: CASSYRDRGRPYGYTF. DNA of the CDR3: TGTGCCAGCAGTTATCGCGACAGGGGGCGCCCTTATGGCTACACCTTC.

The V call is TRBV29-1, the J call TRBJ2-2; D remains unclear. This CDR3 contains 12 residues. The V end was cut by 7 bases, the J end by 6 bases, with 12 bases between. CDR1 is SQVTM and CDR2 is ANQGSEA in the germline V gene. Here the CDR3 reads CSGWQVSGELFF. CDR3 nucleotides: TGCAGCGGGTGGCAGGTATCCGGGGAGCTGTTTTTT.

V usage is TRBV11-1 and J usage is TRBJ1-1; unclear D gene. This CDR3 has 13 residues. Germline V gene sequence: CDR1 SGHAT, CDR2 FQDESV (reference sequence). V gave up 2 bases and J gave up 1 base, with 5 bases separating them. CDR3 bases: TGTGCCAGCAGCTTATATAAGAACACTGAAGCTTTCTTT. Protein sequence: CASSLYKNTEAFF.

The genes are TRBV11-1 and TRBJ2-2, with TRBD1 as a possible D gene (5 bases). The germline gives CDR1 SGHAT, CDR2 FQDESV (reference sequence). CDR3 length: 14 amino acids. V lost 10 bases and J lost 6, with 18 bases in between. Here the CDR3 DNA reads TGTGCCACCGGCAGGGCAAGCACCTCCGGGGAGCTGTTTTTT. Amino acids: CATGRASTSGELFF.

V is TRBV6-6 and J is TRBJ2-3; 10 nucleotides agree with TRBD1. The V and J ends lost 6 bases and 1 base, in that order; junction bases with no gene match: 4. There are 15 residues in the CDR3. Germline CDR1 reads MNHNY; CDR2 reads SVGAGI (reference sequence). The CDR3 is CASRRGTGGTDTQYF. CDR3 in DNA: TGTGCCAGCAGACGGGGGACAGGGGGCACAGATACGCAGTATTTT.

The rearrangement uses TRBV29-1 and TRBJ2-7; 8 bases map to TRBD1. Germline assignment: CDR1 SQVTM and CDR2 ANQGSEA. The CDR3 contains 14 residues. Trimming removed 7 bases from V and 3 bases from J; junction bases left unmatched: 11. The CDR3 DNA reads as TGCAGCGGGATTGACAGGGGCCCTTACTACGAGCAGTACTTC. Residues: CSGIDRGPYYEQYF.

This clone qualifies as medium-sized (0.01 to 0.1%). V usage is TRBV19 and J usage is TRBJ1-5; a possible D gene is TRBD1 (5 bases). This CDR3 region has 14 residues. The germline V gene has CDR1 LNHDA and CDR2 SQIVND (reference sequence). The V gene lost 3 bases and the J gene lost 6 bases, with 12 bases spanning the gap. CDR3 coding DNA: TGTGCCAGTAGTATCTCTCAGGGTCGTCAGCCCCAGCATTTT. It is translated as CASSISQGRQPQHF.

The chain's CDR3 is CASSEVTGGSPLHF. The CDR3, as DNA: TGTGCCAGCAGTGAAGTGACAGGGGGGTCACCCCTCCACTTT. V and J are TRBV6-1 and TRBJ1-6; TRBD1 aligns across 9 bases. Germline V gene lookup returns CDR1 MNHNS and CDR2 SASEGT. The ends lost 1 base at V and 10 bases at J; junction bases unmatched: 2. The CDR3 runs 14 residues.

The chain recombines TRBV19 with TRBJ1-1; D not certain. CDR3 length: 16 residues. The germline V and J ends were trimmed by 4 bases and 0 bases, with 15 bases remaining between them. In germline, CDR1 is LNHDA, CDR2 SQIVND (reference sequence). The CDR3 nucleotides read TGTGCCAGTAGTACAATTACCGGGTTAATGAACACTGAAGCTTTCTTT. Residues: CASSTITGLMNTEAFF.

This rearrangement joins TRBV6-5 to TRBJ1-1, with D tentatively TRBD1 (5 bases). This CDR3 comprises 13 residues. Germline V gene data show CDR1 as MNHEY and CDR2 as SVGAGI. The V and J ends lost 5 bases and 1 base respectively, with 8 bases between them. This CDR3 is CASSRQRNTEAFF. In DNA form, the CDR3 reads TGTGCCAGCAGTCGACAGAGGAACACTGAAGCTTTCTTT.

This clone was seen a few times. The gene calls are TRBV6-5 and TRBJ1-2; D is perhaps TRBD1 (6 bases). Germline assignment: CDR1 MNHEY and CDR2 SVGAGI. The CDR3 runs to 14 residues. V was pared by 4 bases and J by 7 bases, with 16 bases between. Here the CDR3 reads CASSLGGGQSGYTF. The CDR3 bases are TGTGCCAGCAGTTTAGGGGGGGGCCAGTCTGGCTACACCTTC.